The next 28 T cell receptor beta chains were all read from a single sample in a study of blood T cell repertoires in COVID-19. The data were produced by immunoSEQ multiplex PCR, yet TCRdb's version contains in-frame clones alone and is incomplete. The sample has fewer than 350,000 clones, about nine tenths seen once. Input material: PBMCs or T cells enriched from blood (not recorded which). The receptors shown here come from a man in his sixties who had recovered from COVID-19.

The rearrangement links TRBV7-2 to TRBJ2-7; 11 bases are a match to TRBD2. The CDR3 totals 17 residues. CDR1 and CDR2 (germline): SGHTA, FQGNSA. Germline trimming cut 1 base from V and 2 bases from J; bases unmatched to any gene: 7. DNA of the CDR3: TGTGCCAGCAGCTTAGTAGGACTAGCGGGCAGCACCTACGAGCAGTACTTC. Its translation is CASSLVGLAGSTYEQYF.

The chain uses TRBV21-1 and TRBJ2-4; TRBD2, the table's D call, was not compared with the DNA. TRBV21-1 is given as a pseudogene. CDR3 length: 16 residues. CDR3 amino acids: CASSKERASDKNIQYF. DNA of the CDR3: TGTGCCAGCAGCAAAGAAAGAGCTAGCGACAAAAACATTCAGTACTTC.

J is TRBJ2-2 and V is TRBV20-1, with TRBD2 matching 9 bases. CDR3 length equals 15 residues. Unmatched junction bases numbered 8, after V lost 3 bases and J lost 6 bases. Looked up from germline, CDR1 is DFQATT and CDR2 is SNEGSKA (reference sequence). For the CDR3, the DNA is TGCAGTGCTAGTCGGGTAGCGGGAGTCTCCGGGGAGCTGTTTTTT. This codes for CSASRVAGVSGELFF.

This clone was detected only once. V and J are TRBV5-1 and TRBJ2-7, with TRBD2 matching over 7 bases. CDR1 is SGHRS, CDR2 YFSETQ, per germline. This CDR3 spans 11 amino acids. V shed 3 bases, J shed 7 bases, and the junction held 1 base outside the gene matches. Here the CDR3 DNA reads TGCGCCAGCAGCTCGGGGGGTGAGCAGTACTTC. This encodes CASSSGGEQYF.

The CDR3 DNA sequence: TGTGCCAGCAGCCCTAATGGAGGGTATGAGCAGTTCTTC. It codes for CASSPNGGYEQFF. The chain combines TRBV7-3 with TRBJ2-1; a weak D match, TRBD2 (6 bases). Germline loops: CDR1 SGHTA, CDR2 FQGTGA. This CDR3 spans 13 amino acids. Trimming pared 5 bases from V and 8 bases from J, leaving 13 bases between.

This clone was counted between two and nine times. The chain couples TRBV11-2 to TRBJ2-2; the match to TRBD2 covers 7 bases. The junction had 5 bases not matched to a gene; V was cut back by 1 base and J by 6 bases. CDR3 length equals 15 residues. Germline CDR1 and CDR2: SGHAT and FQNNGV. CDR3 amino acids: CASSLAAGASGELFF. The CDR3 nucleotides read TGTGCCAGCAGCTTAGCTGCGGGAGCTTCCGGGGAGCTGTTTTTT.

The genes are TRBV28 and TRBJ2-3; no definite D call. CDR1 and CDR2 (germline): MDHEN, SYDVKM. Trimming shortened V by 4 bases and J by 0 bases, and 5 bases separated the two germline ends. This CDR3 is built from 13 residues. CDR3 nucleotide sequence: TGTGCCAGCAGTTCCGTAAGCACAGATACGCAGTATTTT. Encoded protein: CASSSVSTDTQYF.

This clone occurred once. This chain links TRBV30 with TRBJ2-3, with 10 positions matching TRBD2. Germline V gives CDR1 GTSNPN, CDR2 SVGIG (reference sequence). The CDR3 spans 14 residues. Trimming at V came to 5 bases and at J to 3 bases, leaving 5 bases not matched to a gene. This CDR3 reads CAWETSGITDTQYF. DNA of the CDR3: TGTGCCTGGGAAACTAGCGGGATAACAGATACGCAGTATTTT. The complete variable domain, with remaining parts taken from reference TRBV30 and TRBJ2-3, reads SQTIHQWPATLVQPVGSPLSLECTVEGTSNPNLYWYRQAAGRGLQLLFYSVGIGQISSEVPQNLSASRPQDRQFILSSKKLLLSDSGFYLCAWETSGITDTQYFGPGTRLTVL.

This chain uses TRBV19 with TRBJ2-7; 12 bases line up with TRBD2. The end of the DNA is better explained by TRBJ2-1, so the J call may be wrong. In germline, CDR1 is LNHDA, CDR2 SQIVND (reference sequence). This CDR3 spans 15 amino acids. CDR3 residues: CASREGLAGTYEQFF. CDR3 coding DNA: TGTGCCAGTAGAGAGGGACTAGCGGGTACCTACGAGCAGTTCTTC.

The chain carries TRBV3-1 (or the pseudogene TRBV3-2) and TRBJ2-7; possibly TRBD2 for D (6 bases). Trimming left V 3 bases short and J 1 base short, with 13 bases between. This CDR3 is 15 amino acids long. CDR1 is LGHDT and CDR2 is YNNKEL in the germline V gene (reference sequence). The CDR3 reads CASSQETSSSYEQYF. In DNA, the CDR3 is TGTGCCAGCAGCCAGGAGACTAGTTCGTCCTACGAGCAGTACTTC.

The genes are TRBV15 and TRBJ1-4; TRBD1 might be the D (5 bases). The CDR3 spans 13 residues. Germline CDR1 is LNHNV and CDR2 is YYDKDF (reference sequence). The V gene lost 4 bases and the J gene lost 8 bases, with 11 bases spanning the gap. As DNA, the CDR3 is TGTGCCACCAGCAAAGGGGTCGGAGAAAAACTGTTTTTT. Translation: CATSKGVGEKLFF.

J is TRBJ2-5 and V is TRBV28; TRBD2 aligns across 11 bases. This CDR3 has 17 amino acids. V dropped 1 base and J dropped 5; count of bases not matched to a gene: 9. CDR1 and CDR2 (germline): MDHEN, SYDVKM. DNA for the CDR3: TGTGCCAGCAGTTTATCCCCCACTAGCGGGAGTATGGAGACCCAGTACTTC. Its translation: CASSLSPTSGSMETQYF.

The J gene is TRBJ1-4, the V gene TRBV5-1; possibly TRBD1 for D (6 bases). The CDR3 is 14 residues long. Trimming removed 5 bases from V and 6 bases from J, with 14 bases in between. Per germline, CDR1 SGHRS and CDR2 YFSETQ. The CDR3 is CASSSGAGDEKLFF. The CDR3 region has the DNA TGCGCCAGCAGTTCAGGGGCGGGGGATGAAAAACTGTTTTTT. The variable domain in full, completed from reference TRBV5-1 and TRBJ1-4, reads KAGVTQTPRYLIKTRGQQVTLSCSPISGHRSVSWYQQTPGQGLQFLFEYFSETQRNKGNFPGRFSGRQFSNSRSEMNVSTLELGDSALYLCASSSGAGDEKLFFGSGTQLSVL.

This chain links TRBV11-2 with TRBJ1-1; 7 bases line up with TRBD1. Germline V lookup: CDR1 SGHAT, CDR2 FQNNGV. This CDR3 comprises 14 residues. V was pared by 5 bases and J by 5 bases, with 8 bases of the junction left unmatched. DNA of the CDR3: TGTGCCAGCAGCATACGACAGGGCTGGACTGAAGCTTTCTTT. Protein sequence: CASSIRQGWTEAFF.

This chain uses TRBV28 with TRBJ1-2; D call uncertain. This CDR3 contains 14 residues. Germline lookup yields CDR1 MDHEN and CDR2 SYDVKM. Trimming stripped 4 bases from V and 2 bases from J, with 11 bases between. The CDR3 DNA follows: TGTGCCAGCAGTTCTCACGCCCAGAACTATGGCTACACCTTC. This translates into CASSSHAQNYGYTF.

Turning to this clone: Different DNA sequences within this sample yield the same CDR3. The V gene is TRBV10-3, the J gene TRBJ1-2; maybe TRBD1 (5 bases). V was pared by 0 bases and J by 4 bases, with 9 bases between. This CDR3 is 14 amino acids long. In germline, CDR1 is ENHRY, CDR2 SYGVKD. As DNA, the CDR3 is TGTGCCATCAGTGAGTCCGGGGGACCCTATGGCTACACCTTC. Amino acid sequence: CAISESGGPYGYTF.

The chain has TRBV28 and TRBJ1-2; 8 bases match TRBD1. V dropped 1 base and J dropped 7; count of bases not matched to a gene: 5. In germline, CDR1 is MDHEN, CDR2 SYDVKM. The CDR3 is 14 residues long. The CDR3 nucleotides read TGTGCCAGCAGTTTATCCGACAGGGGTCTTGGCTACACCTTC. Protein: CASSLSDRGLGYTF.

The chain employs TRBV7-9 and TRBJ2-7, with 9 positions matching TRBD1. This CDR3 region has 14 residues. J lost 7 bases, V lost 5 bases, and 9 bases had no gene match. CDR1 SEHNR and CDR2 FQNEAQ come from the germline V gene (reference sequence). CDR3 residues: CASSLGQGVREQYF. The CDR3 coding sequence is TGTGCCAGCAGCCTGGGACAGGGAGTAAGAGAGCAGTACTTC.

The chain has TRBV18 and TRBJ1-4, with 7 bases lining up with TRBD1. The germline V gene encodes CDR1 KGHSH and CDR2 LQKENI. The CDR3 sequence is 16 residues long. J gave up 0 bases and V 6 bases, and 7 bases lay outside the gene matches. CDR3 nucleotides: TGTGCCAGCTCTCGATTACAGGGGACAACTAATGAAAAACTGTTTTTT. Its translation is CASSRLQGTTNEKLFF. Full variable domain (missing parts from reference TRBV18 and TRBJ1-4): NAGVMQNPRHLVRRRGQEARLRCSPMKGHSHVYWYRQLPEEGLKFMVYLQKENIIDESGMPKERFSAEFPKEGPSILRIQQVVRGDSAAYFCASSRLQGTTNEKLFFGSGTQLSVL.

The chain employs TRBV24-1 and TRBJ2-1; 9 bases map to TRBD2. J was trimmed by 7 bases and V by 5 bases; bases with no gene match: 8. The CDR3 length is 15 residues. Germline V lookup: CDR1 KGHDR, CDR2 SFDVKD. This CDR3 is CATSGGAGGSNEQFF. CDR3 sequence (DNA): TGTGCCACCAGTGGGGGAGCGGGAGGCTCGAATGAGCAGTTCTTC.

The CDR3, as DNA: TGCGCCAGCAGGGCCGGGACAGGGGACACCGGGGAGCTGTTTTTT. Residues: CASRAGTGDTGELFF. The chain uses TRBV10-1 and TRBJ2-2, with 10 nucleotides matching TRBD1. The ends lost 6 bases at V and 3 bases at J; junction bases unmatched: 4. Germline CDR1 is WNHNN and CDR2 is SYGVQD (reference sequence). The CDR3 is 15 residues long.

This rearrangement joins TRBV6-6 to TRBJ2-7; D is ambiguous. The CDR3 is 14 residues long. Trimming shortened V by 4 bases and J by 7 bases, and 17 bases separated the two germline ends. Germline CDR1 MNHNY, CDR2 SVGAGI (reference sequence). As DNA, the CDR3 is TGTGCCAGCAGTTCAGACACCCTCTCCTCGGAGCAGTACTTC. The encoded protein is CASSSDTLSSEQYF.

The CDR3: CASSLGTGPGTDTQYF. The CDR3 DNA is TGCGCCAGCAGCTTGGGAACAGGGCCTGGTACAGATACGCAGTATTTT. The rearrangement joins TRBV5-1 to TRBJ2-3, with D possibly matching TRBD1 (6 bases). Trimming pared 0 bases from V and 3 bases from J, leaving 14 bases between. Germline V gives CDR1 SGHRS, CDR2 YFSETQ. The CDR3 extends over 16 amino acids.

This clone was seen once. The chain carries TRBV24-1 and TRBJ2-2; perhaps TRBD1 as D (5 bases). The CDR3 is made up of 13 amino acids. CDR1 KGHDR and CDR2 SFDVKD come from the germline V gene. Trimming shortened V by 9 bases and J by 2 bases, and 9 bases separated the two germline ends. CDR3 protein: CATGDSNTGELFF. CDR3 sequence (DNA): TGTGCCACCGGAGACAGTAACACCGGGGAGCTGTTTTTT.

V and J are TRBV24-1 and TRBJ2-3; 11 bases align to TRBD2. J was trimmed by 3 bases and V by 1 base; bases with no gene match: 5. The CDR3 contains 17 residues. The germline V gene encodes CDR1 KGHDR and CDR2 SFDVKD. The CDR3 DNA reads TGTGCCACCAGTGATTTCCTTAGCGGGAGGGCAACAGATACGCAGTATTTT. Amino acid sequence: CATSDFLSGRATDTQYF.

This chain uses TRBV30 with TRBJ2-3; D is unclear. The V and J ends lost 0 bases and 0 bases respectively, with 7 bases between them. CDR3 size: 14 residues. Germline CDR1 GTSNPN, CDR2 SVGIG (reference sequence). The CDR3 loop is CAWSVQKSTDTQYF. In DNA form, the CDR3 reads TGTGCCTGGAGTGTACAGAAAAGCACAGATACGCAGTATTTT.

Of note for this clone: The sample contains more than one DNA sequence encoding this CDR3. The CDR3 is CASSLTGTYGYTF. The DNA for the CDR3 is TGTGCCAGCAGTTTGACAGGGACCTATGGCTACACCTTC. The chain is built from TRBV28 and TRBJ1-2; 7 nucleotides match TRBD1. Germline-derived CDR1 and CDR2 are MDHEN and SYDVKM. V lost 3 bases to trimming and J lost 4 bases; unmatched junction nucleotides: 2. CDR3 length equals 13 residues.

The chain links TRBV6-2 or TRBV6-3 to TRBJ1-5, with D possibly being TRBD1 (5 bases). The CDR3 has 18 residues. V shed 0 bases and J shed 0 bases, with 15 bases lying between them. Germline V gene data show CDR1 as MNHEY and CDR2 as SVGEGT. For the CDR3, the DNA is TGTGCCAGCAGTTACTCGATTGGGTCGGGGGATAGCAATCAGCCCCAGCATTTT. Its protein product is CASSYSIGSGDSNQPQHF.